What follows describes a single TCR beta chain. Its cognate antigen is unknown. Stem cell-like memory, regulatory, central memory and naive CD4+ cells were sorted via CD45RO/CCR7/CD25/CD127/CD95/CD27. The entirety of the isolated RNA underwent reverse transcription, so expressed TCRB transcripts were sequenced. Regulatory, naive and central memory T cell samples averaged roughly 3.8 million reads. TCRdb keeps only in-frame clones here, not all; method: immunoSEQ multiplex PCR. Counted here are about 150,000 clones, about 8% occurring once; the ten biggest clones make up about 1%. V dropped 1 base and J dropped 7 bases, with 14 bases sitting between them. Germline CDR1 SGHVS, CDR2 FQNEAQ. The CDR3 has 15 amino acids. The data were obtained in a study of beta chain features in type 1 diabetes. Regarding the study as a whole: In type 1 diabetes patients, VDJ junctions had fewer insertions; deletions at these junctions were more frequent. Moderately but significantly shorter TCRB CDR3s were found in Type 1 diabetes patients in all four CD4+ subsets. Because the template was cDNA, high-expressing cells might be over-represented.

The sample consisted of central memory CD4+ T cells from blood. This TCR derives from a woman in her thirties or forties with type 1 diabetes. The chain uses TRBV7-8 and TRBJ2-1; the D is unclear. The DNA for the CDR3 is TGTGCCAGCAGCTTAGGTCGACTTCAAGGAAATGAGCAGTTCTTC. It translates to CASSLGRLQGNEQFF.